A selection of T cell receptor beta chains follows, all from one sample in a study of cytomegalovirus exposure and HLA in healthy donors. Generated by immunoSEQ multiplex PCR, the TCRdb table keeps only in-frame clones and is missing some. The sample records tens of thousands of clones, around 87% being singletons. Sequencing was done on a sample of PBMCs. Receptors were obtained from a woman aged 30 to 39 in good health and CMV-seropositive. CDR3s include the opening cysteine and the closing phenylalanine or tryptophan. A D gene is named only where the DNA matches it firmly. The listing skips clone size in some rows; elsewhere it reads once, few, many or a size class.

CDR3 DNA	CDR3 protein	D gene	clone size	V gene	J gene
TGTGCCAGCAGTTACTCTCGGGGAACTGAAGCTTTCTTT	CASSYSRGTEAFF	.	.	TRBV6-5	TRBJ1-1
TGTGCCAGCACGGGACAGGGCCCCACCGGGGAGCTGTTTTTT	CASTGQGPTGELFF	TRBD1	.	TRBV27	TRBJ2-2
TGTGCCAGCACTTACGGGAAAGAGACCCAGTACTTC	CASTYGKETQYF	.	.	TRBV6-1	TRBJ2-5
TGTGCCAGCAGCTTAACTCGCGACAGGGCGCAGTATTTT	CASSLTRDRAQYF	TRBD1	.	TRBV7-8	TRBJ2-3
TGTGCCACCAGCAGAGGGGGACTAGCGGGAGGTACGCAGTATTTT	CATSRGGLAGGTQYF	TRBD2	.	TRBV15	TRBJ2-3
TGCGCCAGCAGTCTCTCCAGGGGCTCGGGGACCCAGTACTTC	CASSLSRGSGTQYF	.	.	TRBV10-1	TRBJ2-5
TGTGCCAGCAGCTGGTTACAGGAGAGTCACGAGCAGTACTTC	CASSWLQESHEQYF	.	.	TRBV13	TRBJ2-7
TGTGCCTGGAACAGGGGCAGCAATCAGCCCCAGCATTTT	CAWNRGSNQPQHF	TRBD1	.	TRBV30	TRBJ1-5
TGTGCCAGCAGCTTGGTCACAGGGATGAGCACCGGGGAGCTGTTTTTT	CASSLVTGMSTGELFF	.	once	TRBV5-4	TRBJ2-2
TGTGCCTGGAGTGCTGACAGGGGGCGGTATGCTGGGGCCAACGTCCTGACTTTC	CAWSADRGRYAGANVLTF	TRBD1	.	TRBV30	TRBJ2-6
TGCAGCGTTGCCGGGACAGGAGGGGGAACCACTGAAGCTTTCTTT	CSVAGTGGGTTEAFF	TRBD1	.	TRBV29-1	TRBJ1-1
TGTGCCAGCAGCGTAGAGGCCTTCCCGGGACAGGTGAACTATGGCTACACCTTC	CASSVEAFPGQVNYGYTF	TRBD1	.	TRBV9	TRBJ1-2
TGTGCCAGTAGCCTTAGCGGGAGCTCCTACGAGCAGTACTTC	CASSLSGSSYEQYF	TRBD2	.	TRBV19	TRBJ2-7
TGTGCCAGCAGCTTTACCTCGAGCTCTGGAAACACCATATATTTT	CASSFTSSSGNTIYF	.	once	TRBV7-2	TRBJ1-3
TGTGCCAGCAGTGACCGCCCTAGCGGGGTAGACCCCCCCGCCTACGAGCAGTACTTC	CASSDRPSGVDPPAYEQYF	TRBD2	.	TRBV6-4	TRBJ2-7
TGTGCCAGCAGCCCTGTGGGGACAGAGAACACTGAAGCTTTCTTT	CASSPVGTENTEAFF	TRBD1	.	TRBV7-7	TRBJ1-1
TGTGCCAGCAGTGTACCTAGCGGTGCCAGAAGCTACAATGAGCAGTTCTTC	CASSVPSGARSYNEQFF	TRBD2	.	TRBV6-1	TRBJ2-1
TGTGCCAGCAGCCGGTACAGGGCTGACACCGGGGAGCTGTTTTTT	CASSRYRADTGELFF	.	.	TRBV14	TRBJ2-2
TGCGCCAGCAGAGAAAACGGGAGGACAAGGACCGGGGAGCTGTTTTTT	CASRENGRTRTGELFF	TRBD2	.	TRBV4-1	TRBJ2-2
TGTGCCAGCAGCTCGCCAAAGCGGGAGGGTAAGGATACGCAGTATTTT	CASSSPKREGKDTQYF	TRBD2	.	TRBV5-4	TRBJ2-3
TGTGCCAGCAGCTCTAGGACAGGGTTGGGCGACGAGCAGTACTTC	CASSSRTGLGDEQYF	TRBD1	.	TRBV5-8	TRBJ2-7
TGCGCCAGCAGCACCGGAAGCGGGGTCCAAGAGACCCAGTACTTC	CASSTGSGVQETQYF	TRBD2	.	TRBV5-1	TRBJ2-5
TGCGCCAGCAGTGACGGTGGGAGCGGGAGAGGTAATGAGCAGTTCTTC	CASSDGGSGRGNEQFF	TRBD2	.	TRBV10-1	TRBJ2-1
TGTGCCAGCAGCACAGGTTTATCCTACAATGAGCAGTTCTTC	CASSTGLSYNEQFF	.	.	TRBV9	TRBJ2-1
TGCGCCAGCAGCCAAGGGCCCCTAGTGTTCTCCTACGAGCAGTACTTC	CASSQGPLVFSYEQYF	.	.	TRBV4-1	TRBJ2-7
TGTGCCACCAGCAGCCGACTAGCGGGAGGGGATGAGCAGTTCTTC	CATSSRLAGGDEQFF	TRBD2	.	TRBV15	TRBJ2-1
TGTGCCAGCAGCTCGCTAGCGGACCCCTACGAGCAGTACTTC	CASSSLADPYEQYF	TRBD2	.	TRBV7-9	TRBJ2-7
TGTGCCAGCAGCTTTCATGCGCCCGGGGAGCTGTTTTTT	CASSFHAPGELFF	.	.	TRBV11-1	TRBJ2-2
TGCAGCGTTGAACTAGCGGATGCGTACGAGCAGTACTTC	CSVELADAYEQYF	TRBD2	few	TRBV29-1	TRBJ2-7
TGTGCCAGTAGTATGGGACAGTCCTACGAGCAGTACTTC	CASSMGQSYEQYF	TRBD1	once	TRBV19	TRBJ2-7
TGTGCCAGCAGCTTAGTCGGGGGGCGGACTGAAGCTTTCTTT	CASSLVGGRTEAFF	.	once	TRBV7-9	TRBJ1-1
TGTGCCAGCAGCTTGGGTGTTACTCCTATTGTCGGCTATGGCTACACCTTC	CASSLGVTPIVGYGYTF	.	.	TRBV5-4	TRBJ1-2
TGTGCCAGCAGTTCCTTAGCGGGAGAGTCGGATACGCAGTATTTT	CASSSLAGESDTQYF	TRBD2	.	TRBV27	TRBJ2-3
TGTGCCACCAGCAGAGAGCAGCAGGGGAGTGGCTACACCTTC	CATSREQQGSGYTF	.	.	TRBV15	TRBJ1-2
TGTGCCAGCAGCCAGAAAGAGGGGGGGACTGAAGCTTTCTTT	CASSQKEGGTEAFF	.	.	TRBV16	TRBJ1-1
TGTGCCAGTAGAGAGCGGAACACCGGGGAGCTGTTTTTT	CASRERNTGELFF	.	.	TRBV19	TRBJ2-2
TGTGCCAGCAGCCGGACGAGGCTAGCGGGAGGGTCCCAAGAGACCCAGTACTTC	CASSRTRLAGGSQETQYF	TRBD2	once	TRBV4-2	TRBJ2-5
TGTGCCAGCAGTGAAAGGGGGCCCAGTTGGACCGGGGAGCTGTTTTTT	CASSERGPSWTGELFF	TRBD1	.	TRBV6-1	TRBJ2-2
TGTGCCAGCAGCTTAGGGAGCACATCGAACACTGAAGCTTTCTTT	CASSLGSTSNTEAFF	.	few	TRBV7-9	TRBJ1-1
TGTGCCAGTAGTACCGGGACAGGGGGCTCTTCCGAGCAGTACTTC	CASSTGTGGSSEQYF	TRBD1	.	TRBV19	TRBJ2-7
TGCGCCAGCAGCTTCGACAGGGACTATGGCTACACCTTC	CASSFDRDYGYTF	TRBD1	.	TRBV5-1	TRBJ1-2
TGTGCCAGCTCACGAGCAGGGGGCGTCACTGAAGCTTTCTTT	CASSRAGGVTEAFF	TRBD1	.	TRBV18	TRBJ1-1
TGTGCCAGCAGCGGGCCACAAGGAGGGCGGGGAACAAGCCAAGAGACCCAGTACTTC	CASSGPQGGRGTSQETQYF	.	.	TRBV21-1	TRBJ2-5